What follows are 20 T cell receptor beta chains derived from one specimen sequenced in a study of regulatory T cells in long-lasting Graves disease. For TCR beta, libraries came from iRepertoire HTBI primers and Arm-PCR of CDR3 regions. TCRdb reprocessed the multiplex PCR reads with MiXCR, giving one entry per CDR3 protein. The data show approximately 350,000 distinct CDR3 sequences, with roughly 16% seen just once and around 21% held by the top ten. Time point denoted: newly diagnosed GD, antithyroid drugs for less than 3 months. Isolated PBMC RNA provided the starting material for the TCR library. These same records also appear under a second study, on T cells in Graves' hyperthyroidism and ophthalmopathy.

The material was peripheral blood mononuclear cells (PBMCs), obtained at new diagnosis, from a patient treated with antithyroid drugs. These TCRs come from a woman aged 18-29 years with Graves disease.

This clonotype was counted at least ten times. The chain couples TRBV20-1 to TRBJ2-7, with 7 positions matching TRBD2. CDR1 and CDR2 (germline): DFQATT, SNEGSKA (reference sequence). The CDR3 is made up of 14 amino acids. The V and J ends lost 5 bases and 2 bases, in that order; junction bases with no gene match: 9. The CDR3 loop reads CSARALAGAYEQYF. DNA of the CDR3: TGCAGTGCTCGAGCCCTGGCGGGAGCCTACGAGCAGTACTTC.

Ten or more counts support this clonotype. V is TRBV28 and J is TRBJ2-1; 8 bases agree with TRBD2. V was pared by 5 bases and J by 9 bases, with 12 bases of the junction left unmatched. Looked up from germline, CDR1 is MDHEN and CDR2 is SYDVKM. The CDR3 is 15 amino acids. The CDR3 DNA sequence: TGTGCCAGCAGTCCCCGCCAGCGGGAGACTGTTGAGCAGTTCTTC. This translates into CASSPRQRETVEQFF. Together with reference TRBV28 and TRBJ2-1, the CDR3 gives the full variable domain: DVKVTQSSRYLVKRTGEKVFLECVQDMDHENMFWYRQDPGLGLRLIYFSYDVKMKEKGDIPEGYSVSREKKERFSLILESASTNQTSMYLCASSPRQRETVEQFFGPGTRLTVL.

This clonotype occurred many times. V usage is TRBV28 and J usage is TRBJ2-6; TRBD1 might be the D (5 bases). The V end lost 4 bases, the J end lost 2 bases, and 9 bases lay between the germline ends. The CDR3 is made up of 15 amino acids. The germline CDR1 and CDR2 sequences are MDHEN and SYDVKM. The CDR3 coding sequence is TGTGCCAGCAGTTCCCAAGGGGCTGGGGCCAACGTCCTGACTTTC. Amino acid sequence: CASSSQGAGANVLTF.

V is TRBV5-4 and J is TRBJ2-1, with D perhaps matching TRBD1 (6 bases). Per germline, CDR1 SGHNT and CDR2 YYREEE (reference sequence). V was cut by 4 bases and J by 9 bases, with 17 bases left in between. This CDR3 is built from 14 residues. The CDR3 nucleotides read TGTGCCAGCAGCGCACCCACAGGGTTTGGTGAGCAGTTCTTC. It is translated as CASSAPTGFGEQFF.

In DNA, the CDR3 is TGTGCCAGCAGCCCCGCTCCGGGCGAGCAGTTCTTC. Amino acid sequence: CASSPAPGEQFF. This chain connects TRBV11-2 to TRBJ2-1; D call uncertain. Germline lookup yields CDR1 SGHAT and CDR2 FQNNGV. The V end was cut by 5 bases, the J end by 10 bases, with 12 bases between. The CDR3 is made up of 12 amino acids.

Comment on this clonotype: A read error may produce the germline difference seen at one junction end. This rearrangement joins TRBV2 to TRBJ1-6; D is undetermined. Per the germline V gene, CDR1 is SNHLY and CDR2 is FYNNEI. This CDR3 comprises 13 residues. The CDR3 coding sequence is TGTGCCAGCAGGACGTGGGATAATTCACCCCCCCACTTT. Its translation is CASRTWDNSPPHF.

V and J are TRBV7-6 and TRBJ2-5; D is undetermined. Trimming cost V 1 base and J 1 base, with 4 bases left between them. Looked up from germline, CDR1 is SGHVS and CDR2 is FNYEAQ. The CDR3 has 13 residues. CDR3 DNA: TGTGCCAGCAGCTTAGTATTCCAAGAGACCCAGTACTTC. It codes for CASSLVFQETQYF.

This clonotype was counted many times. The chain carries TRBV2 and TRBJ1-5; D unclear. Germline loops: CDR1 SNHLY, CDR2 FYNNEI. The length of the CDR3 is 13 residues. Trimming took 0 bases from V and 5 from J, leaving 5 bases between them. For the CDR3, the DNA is TGTGCCAGCAGTGAAGCGAGAGATCAGCCCCAGCATTTT. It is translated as CASSEARDQPQHF.

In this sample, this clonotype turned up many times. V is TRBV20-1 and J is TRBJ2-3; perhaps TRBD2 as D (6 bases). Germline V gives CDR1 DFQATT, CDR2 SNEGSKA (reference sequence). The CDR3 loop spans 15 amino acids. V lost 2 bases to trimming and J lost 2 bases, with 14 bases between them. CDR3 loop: CSARWLGGNTDTQYF. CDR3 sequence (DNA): TGCAGTGCTAGATGGTTGGGGGGAAACACAGATACGCAGTATTTT.

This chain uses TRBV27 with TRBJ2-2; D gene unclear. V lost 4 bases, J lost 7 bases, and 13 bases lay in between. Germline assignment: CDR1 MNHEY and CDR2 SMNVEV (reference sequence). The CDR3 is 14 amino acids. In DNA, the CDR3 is TGTGCCAGCAGTTATGGGTTGGGTTACGGGGAGCTGTTTTTT. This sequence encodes CASSYGLGYGELFF.

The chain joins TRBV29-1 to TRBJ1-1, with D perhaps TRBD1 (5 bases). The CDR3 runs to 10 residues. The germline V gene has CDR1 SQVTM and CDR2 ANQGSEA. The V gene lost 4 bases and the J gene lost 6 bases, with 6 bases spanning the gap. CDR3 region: CSVGGAEAFF. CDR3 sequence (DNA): TGCAGCGTTGGGGGCGCTGAAGCTTTCTTT.

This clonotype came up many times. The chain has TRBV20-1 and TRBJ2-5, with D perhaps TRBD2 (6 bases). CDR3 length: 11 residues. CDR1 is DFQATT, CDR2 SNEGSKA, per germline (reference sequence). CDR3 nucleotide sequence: TGCTCGGGGGTGATGATGGAGACCCAGTACTTC. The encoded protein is CSGVMMETQYF.

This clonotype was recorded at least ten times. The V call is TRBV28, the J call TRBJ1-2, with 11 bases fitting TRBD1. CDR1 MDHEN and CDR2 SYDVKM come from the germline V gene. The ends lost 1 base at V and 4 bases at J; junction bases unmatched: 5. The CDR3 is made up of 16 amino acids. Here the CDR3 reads CASSLLPGQGVYGYTF. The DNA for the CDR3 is TGTGCCAGCAGTTTATTGCCGGGACAGGGGGTCTATGGCTACACCTTC.

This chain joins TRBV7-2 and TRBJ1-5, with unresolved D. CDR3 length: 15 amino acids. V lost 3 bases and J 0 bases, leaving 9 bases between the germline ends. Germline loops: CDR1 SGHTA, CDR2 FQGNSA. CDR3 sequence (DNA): TGTGCCAGCAGCTTGCAAGCGGGTAGCAATCAGCCCCAGCATTTT. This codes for CASSLQAGSNQPQHF.

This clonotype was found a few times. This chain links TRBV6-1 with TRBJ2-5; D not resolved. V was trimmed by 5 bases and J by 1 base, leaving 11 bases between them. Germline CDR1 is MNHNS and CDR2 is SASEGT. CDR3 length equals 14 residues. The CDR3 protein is CASSKPGSQETQYF. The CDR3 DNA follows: TGTGCCAGCAGTAAACCTGGTAGCCAAGAGACCCAGTACTTC.

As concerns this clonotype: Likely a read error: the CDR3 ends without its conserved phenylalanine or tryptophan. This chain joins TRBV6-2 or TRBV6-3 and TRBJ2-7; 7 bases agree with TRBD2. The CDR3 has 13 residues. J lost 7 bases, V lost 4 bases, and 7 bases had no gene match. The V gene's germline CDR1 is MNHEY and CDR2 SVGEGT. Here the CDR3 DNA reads TGTGCCAGCAGTTTGGCGGGAGTAGGAGAGCAGTACTCC. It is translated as CASSLAGVGEQYS.

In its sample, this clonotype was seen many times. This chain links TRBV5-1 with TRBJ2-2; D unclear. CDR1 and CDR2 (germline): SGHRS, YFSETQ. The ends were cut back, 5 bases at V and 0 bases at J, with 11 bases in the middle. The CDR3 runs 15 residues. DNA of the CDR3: TGCGCCAGCAGATCTGCGCAAGCGAACACCGGGGAGCTGTTTTTT. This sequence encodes CASRSAQANTGELFF.

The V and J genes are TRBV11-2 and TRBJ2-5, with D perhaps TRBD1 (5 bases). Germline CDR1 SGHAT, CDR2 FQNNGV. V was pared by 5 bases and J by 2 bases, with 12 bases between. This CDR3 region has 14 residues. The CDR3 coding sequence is TGTGCCAGCAGCGACGGACAAGTTCAAGAGACCCAGTACTTC. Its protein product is CASSDGQVQETQYF.

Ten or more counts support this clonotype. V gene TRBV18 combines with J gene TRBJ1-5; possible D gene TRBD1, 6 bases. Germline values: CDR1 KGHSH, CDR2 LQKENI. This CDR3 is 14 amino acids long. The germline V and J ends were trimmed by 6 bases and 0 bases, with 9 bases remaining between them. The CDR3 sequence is CASSGGVSNQPQHF. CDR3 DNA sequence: TGTGCCAGCTCCGGGGGCGTTAGCAATCAGCCCCAGCATTTT.

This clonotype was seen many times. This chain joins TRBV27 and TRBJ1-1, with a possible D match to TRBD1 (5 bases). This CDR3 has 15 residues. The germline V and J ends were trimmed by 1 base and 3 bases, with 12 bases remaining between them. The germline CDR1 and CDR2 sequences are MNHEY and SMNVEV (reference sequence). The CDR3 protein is CASSLFRGLYTEAFF. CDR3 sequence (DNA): TGTGCCAGCAGTTTATTTAGGGGTCTGTACACTGAAGCTTTCTTT.